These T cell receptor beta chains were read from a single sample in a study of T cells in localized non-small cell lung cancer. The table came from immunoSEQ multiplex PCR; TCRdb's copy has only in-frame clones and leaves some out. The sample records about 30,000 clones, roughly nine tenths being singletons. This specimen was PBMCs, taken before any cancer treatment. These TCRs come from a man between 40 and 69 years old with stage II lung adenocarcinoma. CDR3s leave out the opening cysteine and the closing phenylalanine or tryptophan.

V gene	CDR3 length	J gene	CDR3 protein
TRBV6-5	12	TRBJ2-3	ASSPGLALNTQY
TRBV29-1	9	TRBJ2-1	SGGSYNEQF
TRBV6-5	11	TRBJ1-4	ASSQRDRAKLF
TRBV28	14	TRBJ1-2	ASSLLLGTGPYGYT
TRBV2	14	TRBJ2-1	ASRASGRAGYNEQF
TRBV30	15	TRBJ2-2	AWSGPRGAGYTGELF
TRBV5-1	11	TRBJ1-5	ASSLGSNQPQH
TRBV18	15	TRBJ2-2	ASSPSLDRSNTGELF
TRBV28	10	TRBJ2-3	ASSSITDTQY
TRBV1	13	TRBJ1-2	TSSQDGIGPRGYT
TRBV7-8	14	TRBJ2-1	ASSFHLGTTNNEQF
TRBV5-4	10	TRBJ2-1	ASSSLAGEEI
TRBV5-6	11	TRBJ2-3	ASSLSATDTQY
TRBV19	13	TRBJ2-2	ASNEAGVGTGELF
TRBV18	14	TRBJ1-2	ASSPPEGIPNYGYT
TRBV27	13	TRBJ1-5	ASSLDTGGRQPQH
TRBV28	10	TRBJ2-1	ASSLAGGEQF
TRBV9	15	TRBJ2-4	ASSVDGGDGTKNIQY
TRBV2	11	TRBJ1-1	ASNRRGTTEAF
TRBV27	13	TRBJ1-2	ASSFRTGRSYGYT
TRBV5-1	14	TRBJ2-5	ASSLLGQGVGETQY
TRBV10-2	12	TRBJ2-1	ASRLGLAGDEQF
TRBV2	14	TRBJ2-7	ASTKPGTIVPYEQY
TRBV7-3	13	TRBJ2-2	ASSPTLGDTGELF
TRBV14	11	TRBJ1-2	ASSPDSAYGYT
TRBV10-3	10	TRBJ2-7	ATGLATYEQY
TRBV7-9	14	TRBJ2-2	ASSLIGADMSRELF
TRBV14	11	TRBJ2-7	ASSQYGVGLQY
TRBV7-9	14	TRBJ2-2	ASSLLRTTVTGELF